This T cell receptor (beta chain) was sequenced during a study of T cell changes during pregnancy in multiple sclerosis (dated by TCRdb to the late 2010s). Notes on the research overall: In women with multiple sclerosis, the researchers looked at how the T cell repertoire shifted as pregnancy progressed.

As to this clone: No cognate antigen has been identified for it. Base qualities are not provided; no much larger clone lies one nucleotide away.

There are 15 amino acids in the CDR3, from cysteine to phenylalanine inclusive. Kept here is only the CDR3 DNA, which spans 45 bases and is read in frame from base 1. V and J are trimmed by 6 bases and 2 bases, and the gene matches miss 8 bases of the junction. The germline V gene supplies CDR1 MNHEY and CDR2 SVGAGI. Receptor libraries were prepared by the immunoSEQ multiplex PCR assay. In its TCRdb copy, this immuneACCESS table keeps in-frame sequences only and misses some clones. Where compared with another copy, unresolved V genes explain less than half of these, and the others have no known cause. Counted in this sample were about 80,000 clones; roughly 94% of them appeared once. Approximately 1.4% of the sample is taken by the ten largest.

The source is a female donor with multiple sclerosis, enrolled in a pregnancy study. The rearranged chain carries TRBV6-5 and TRBJ2-7; a stretch of 9 junction bases matches TRBD1. The starting material was peripheral blood, obtained before pregnancy. The DNA sequence is TGTGCCAGCAGCAACCCCGGGACAGGGACCTACGAGCAGTACTTC. It specifies CASSNPGTGTYEQYF.